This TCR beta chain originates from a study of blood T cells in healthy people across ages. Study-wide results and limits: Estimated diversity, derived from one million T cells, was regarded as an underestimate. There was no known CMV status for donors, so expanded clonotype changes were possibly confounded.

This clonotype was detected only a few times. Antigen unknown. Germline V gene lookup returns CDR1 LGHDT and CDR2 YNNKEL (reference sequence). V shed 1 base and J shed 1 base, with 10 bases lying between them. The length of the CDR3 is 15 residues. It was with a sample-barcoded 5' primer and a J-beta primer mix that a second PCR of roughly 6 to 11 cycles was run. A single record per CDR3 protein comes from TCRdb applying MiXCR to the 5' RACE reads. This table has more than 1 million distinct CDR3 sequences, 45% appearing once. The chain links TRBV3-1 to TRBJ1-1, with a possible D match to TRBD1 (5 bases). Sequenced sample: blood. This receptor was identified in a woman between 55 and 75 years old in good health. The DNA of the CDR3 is TGTGCCAGCAGCCAAGGGTCCAGGGCGAACACTGAAGCTTTCTTT. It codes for CASSQGSRANTEAFF.